This T cell receptor beta chain was captured in a study of post-analysis software for immune sequencing data. General observations from the study: Among multiple sclerosis patients, normalized Chao1 diversity was significantly below that of controls. A handful of TRBV segments appeared more often in patients than in controls, and TRBV5-6, TRBV5-1 and TRBV20-1 were among these.

With regard to this clonotype: As yet, its antigen is unknown.

The CDR3 spans 14 residues. V lost 2 bases and J 8 bases, leaving 14 bases between the germline ends. From germline, CDR1 is SGHRS and CDR2 YFSETQ. Libraries were made from TCR beta cDNA, and they carried unique molecular identifiers. The source material, roughly 0.9 to 11 million T cells, gave rise to 500,000 or so cDNA molecules. TCRdb re-called the PCR reads with MiXCR, one entry per CDR3 protein. The table shows hundreds of thousands of distinct CDR3 sequences, with nearly 45% occurring only once. Sequenced input: blood. The chain employs TRBV5-1 and TRBJ2-1, with D uncertain. This clonotype was obtained from a girl aged 10 to 17 with multiple sclerosis. The CDR3 is CASSFGTVSDEQFF. The CDR3 coding sequence is TGCGCCAGCAGCTTTGGTACCGTCAGCGATGAGCAGTTCTTC.